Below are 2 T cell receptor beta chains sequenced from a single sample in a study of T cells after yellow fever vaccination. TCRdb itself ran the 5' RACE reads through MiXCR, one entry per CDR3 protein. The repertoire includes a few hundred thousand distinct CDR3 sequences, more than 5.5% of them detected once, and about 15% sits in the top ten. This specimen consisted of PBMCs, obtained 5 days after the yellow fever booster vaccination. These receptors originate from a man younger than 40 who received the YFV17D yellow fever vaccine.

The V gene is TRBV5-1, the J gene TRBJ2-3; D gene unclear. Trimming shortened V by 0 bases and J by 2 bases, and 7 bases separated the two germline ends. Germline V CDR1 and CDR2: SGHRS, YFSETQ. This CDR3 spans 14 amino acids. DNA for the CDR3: TGCGCCAGCAGCTTGGCAGATTACACAGATACGCAGTATTTT. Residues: CASSLADYTDTQYF.

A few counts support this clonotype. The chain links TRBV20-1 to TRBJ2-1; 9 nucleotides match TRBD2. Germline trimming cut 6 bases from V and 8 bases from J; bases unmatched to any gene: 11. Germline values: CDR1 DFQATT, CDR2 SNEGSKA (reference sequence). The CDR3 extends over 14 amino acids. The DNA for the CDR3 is TGCAGTGCACCGACGGGACTAGCAACCTATGAGCAGTTCTTC. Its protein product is CSAPTGLATYEQFF.